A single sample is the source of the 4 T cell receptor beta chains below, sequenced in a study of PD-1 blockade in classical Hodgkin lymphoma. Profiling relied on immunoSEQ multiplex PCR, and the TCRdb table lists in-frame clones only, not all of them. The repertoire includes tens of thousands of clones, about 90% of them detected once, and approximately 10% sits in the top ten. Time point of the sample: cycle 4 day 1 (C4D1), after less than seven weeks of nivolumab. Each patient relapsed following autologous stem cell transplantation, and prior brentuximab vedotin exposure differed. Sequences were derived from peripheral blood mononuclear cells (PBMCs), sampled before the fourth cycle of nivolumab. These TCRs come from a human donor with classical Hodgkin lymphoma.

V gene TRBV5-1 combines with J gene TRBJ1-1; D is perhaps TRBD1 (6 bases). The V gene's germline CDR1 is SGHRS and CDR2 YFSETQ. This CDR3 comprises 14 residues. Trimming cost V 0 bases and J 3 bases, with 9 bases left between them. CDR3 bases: TGCGCCAGCAGCTTGGGGACAGAATACACTGAAGCTTTCTTT. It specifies CASSLGTEYTEAFF. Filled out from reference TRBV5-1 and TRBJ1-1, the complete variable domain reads KAGVTQTPRYLIKTRGQQVTLSCSPISGHRSVSWYQQTPGQGLQFLFEYFSETQRNKGNFPGRFSGRQFSNSRSEMNVSTLELGDSALYLCASSLGTEYTEAFFGQGTRLTVV.

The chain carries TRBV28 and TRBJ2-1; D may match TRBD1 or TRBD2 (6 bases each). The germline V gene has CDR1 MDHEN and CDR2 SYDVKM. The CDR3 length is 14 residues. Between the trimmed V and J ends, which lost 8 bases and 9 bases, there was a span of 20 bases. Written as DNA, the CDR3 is TGTGCCAGCTGGGGAGGAGGGGGATTCGGTGAGCAGTTCTTC. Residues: CASWGGGGFGEQFF.

The CDR3 loop is CASRQGNSPLHF. The CDR3 region has the DNA TGTGCCAGTAGGCAGGGGAATTCACCCCTCCACTTT. The chain recombines TRBV19 with TRBJ1-6; the D gene is possibly TRBD1 (6 bases). With 6 bases removed from V and 7 bases from J, the gap between germline ends came to 7 bases. This CDR3 comprises 12 residues. Germline assignment: CDR1 LNHDA and CDR2 SQIVND (reference sequence).

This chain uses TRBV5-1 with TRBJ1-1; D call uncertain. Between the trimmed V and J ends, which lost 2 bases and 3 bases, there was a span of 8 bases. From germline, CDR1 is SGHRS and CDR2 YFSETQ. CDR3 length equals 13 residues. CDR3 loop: CASSFTEDTEAFF. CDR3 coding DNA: TGCGCCAGCAGCTTCACAGAGGACACTGAAGCTTTCTTT.